The rows below give T cell receptor beta chains drawn from one sample of a study of cytotoxic CD8 clonotypes in ibrutinib-treated CLL. The repertoire was sequenced with immunoSEQ multiplex PCR; TCRdb's copy has only in-frame clones and lacks some. This sample has 150,000 or so clones, with around 81% found just once. Here the sequenced sample was PBMCs, taken after 36 months of ibrutinib treatment. The receptors derive from a human donor with chronic lymphocytic leukemia. Each CDR3 is given with its conserved first and last residue. D genes are given only for firm matches. Where a row states a size, it is once, few, many or the class of an expanded clone; other rows omit it.

TRBV18,TRBJ1-2,TRBD1,NA,TGTGCCAGCTCACCAGACAGGGCGGGGTATGGCTACACCTTC,CASSPDRAGYGYTF
TRBV7-3,TRBJ2-5,NA,NA,TGTGCCAGCAGCGTCGGGCCCACAGAGGGGGAGACCCAGTACTTC,CASSVGPTEGETQYF
TRBV11-3,TRBJ2-3,NA,NA,TGTGCCAGCAGCTGGGGACTGTCTAGCACAGATACGCAGTATTTT,CASSWGLSSTDTQYF
TRBV30,TRBJ2-7,NA,NA,TGTGCCTGGAGTAACTTAAAATGGTCCGGTGTCTACGAGCAGTACTTC,CAWSNLKWSGVYEQYF
TRBV2,TRBJ2-5,TRBD2,NA,TGTGCCAGCAGTGCGGCTAGCGGGAGTATGGAGACCCAGTACTTC,CASSAASGSMETQYF
TRBV2,TRBJ1-4,NA,NA,TGTGCCAGTTTAGGCCCATGGTTGGGCGAAAAACTGTTTTTT,CASLGPWLGEKLFF
TRBV18,TRBJ1-6,NA,NA,TGTGCCAGCTCACCAATGGCGGAAAACTATAATTCACCCCTCCACTTT,CASSPMAENYNSPLHF
TRBV2,TRBJ2-1,TRBD2,NA,TGTGCCAGCAGCGGACTAGCGGGGTTCTACAATGAGCAGTTCTTC,CASSGLAGFYNEQFF
TRBV7-6,TRBJ1-3,NA,NA,TGTGCCAGCAGCACCACGCTAGGAAACACCATATATTTT,CASSTTLGNTIYF
TRBV9,TRBJ2-7,TRBD1,NA,TGTGCCAGCGAGGGACAGAATACTTACGAGCAGTACTTC,CASEGQNTYEQYF
TRBV5-1,TRBJ1-2,NA,NA,TGCGCCAGCAGCCCGGACAGCTCCTATGGCTACACCTTC,CASSPDSSYGYTF
TRBV2,TRBJ2-7,NA,NA,TGTGCCAGCAGCCTAAGGGACGGTCCCTACGAGCAGTACTTC,CASSLRDGPYEQYF
TRBV5-4,TRBJ2-4,NA,once,TGTGCCAGCAGCTTTTGGCCGGGTAAAAACATTCAGTACTTC,CASSFWPGKNIQYF
TRBV28,TRBJ2-2,NA,NA,TGTGCCAGCACACCTAGCGTCGCGAACACCGGGGAGCTGTTTTTT,CASTPSVANTGELFF
TRBV12-5,TRBJ2-2,NA,NA,TGTGCTAGTGGTATGGGAGTGCAGGGCACCGGGGAGCTGTTTTTT,CASGMGVQGTGELFF
TRBV10-1,TRBJ1-1,NA,NA,TGCGCCAGCATGAGGGCTTTTGGCACTGAAGCTTTCTTT,CASMRAFGTEAFF
TRBV19,TRBJ2-7,TRBD1,NA,TGTGCCAGTAGTACCCACAGGGGGTCGTACGAGCAGTACTTC,CASSTHRGSYEQYF
TRBV10-2,TRBJ2-3,TRBD2,NA,TGCGCCAGCATCGGGGGGGCGGGGACAGATACGCAGTATTTT,CASIGGAGTDTQYF
TRBV5-4,TRBJ2-1,NA,NA,TGTGCCAGCAGCTCACGGGACCAATGGGGCAATGAGCAGTTCTTC,CASSSRDQWGNEQFF
TRBV6-5,TRBJ2-2,NA,once,TGTGCCAGCAGTTGGACAGCCAACACCGGGGAGCTGTTTTTT,CASSWTANTGELFF
TRBV13,TRBJ2-4,NA,NA,TGTGCCAGCAGCTTCTCCAGCGGGTCCAAAAACATTCAGTACTTC,CASSFSSGSKNIQYF
TRBV19,TRBJ2-1,NA,NA,TGTGCCAGTAGCCCGGTCGCAACCTACAATGAGCAGTTCTTC,CASSPVATYNEQFF
TRBV29-1,TRBJ2-1,NA,NA,TGCAGCGTGGCTACCGGGACAAAATACAATGAGCAGTTCTTC,CSVATGTKYNEQFF
TRBV28,TRBJ2-7,NA,NA,TGTGCCAGCAGTGCCAACTACGAGCAGTACTTC,CASSANYEQYF
TRBV6-1,TRBJ2-7,NA,few,TGTGCCAGCAGTGAAGCCCGGCAGAATGAGCAGTACTTC,CASSEARQNEQYF
TRBV7-9,TRBJ2-5,NA,NA,TGTGCCAGCAGCCACAGCTGGCTAAAACAAGAGACCCAGTACTTC,CASSHSWLKQETQYF
TRBV7-9,TRBJ2-1,NA,NA,TGTGCCAGCAGCCATACAAGGGTCCCTGAGCAGTTCTTC,CASSHTRVPEQFF
TRBV6-1,TRBJ1-4,NA,NA,TGTGCCAGCAATCCGGATGTTTTTGGAAAACTGTTTTTT,CASNPDVFGKLFF
TRBV18,TRBJ2-1,TRBD1,NA,TGTGCCAGCTCACCTCCGGGACAGGGGGCTAGAGGGGAGCAGTTCTTC,CASSPPGQGARGEQFF
TRBV5-4,TRBJ2-5,NA,NA,TGTGCCAGCAGGCACCTTCTAGAGAACCAAGAGACCCAGTACTTC,CASRHLLENQETQYF
TRBV30,TRBJ1-1,NA,few,TGTGGGGAGGGGCGCGGAGGAAAAGCTTTCTTT,CGEGRGGKAFF
TRBV7-3,TRBJ2-4,TRBD2,NA,TGTGCCAGCGGGACGTTGGAGCGGGAGGCTGCCAAAAACATTCAGTACTTC,CASGTLEREAAKNIQYF
TRBV5-1,TRBJ2-7,TRBD1,NA,TGCGCCAGCAGCCGGACAGGTGCCGAGCAGTACTTC,CASSRTGAEQYF
TRBV2,TRBJ1-4,NA,few,TGTGCCAGCAGTGAACAGGGAGGGACTAATGAAAAACTGTTTTTT,CASSEQGGTNEKLFF
TRBV15,TRBJ2-3,NA,NA,TGTGCCACCAGCAGAGATTGGACCGCCGATACGCAGTATTTT,CATSRDWTADTQYF
TRBV6-5,TRBJ1-1,NA,NA,TGTGCCAGCAGCCCCTGGGGTCTATACACTGAAGCTTTCTTT,CASSPWGLYTEAFF
TRBV5-1,TRBJ2-3,TRBD1,NA,TGCGCCAGCACTGACAGGGTAGTCGATACGCAGTATTTT,CASTDRVVDTQYF
TRBV5-1,TRBJ1-2,NA,NA,TGCGCCAGCAGCTTGGAGGCAGGAGCTAACTATGGCTACACCTTC,CASSLEAGANYGYTF
TRBV4-1,TRBJ1-4,NA,NA,TGCGCCAGCAGCCAAGGAGTGGGGGCTCGAGAAAAACTGTTTTTT,CASSQGVGAREKLFF
TRBV6-5,TRBJ2-7,TRBD2,NA,TGTGCCAGCACCCCCGCCAGCCCGGGGGGGGAGCAGTACTTC,CASTPASPGGEQYF
TRBV7-9,TRBJ2-7,TRBD1,NA,TGTGCCAGCAGCGTCCCGGGACAGGGATCCTACGAGCAGTACTTC,CASSVPGQGSYEQYF
TRBV27,TRBJ2-7,NA,few,TGTGCCAGCAGTTTGACAGGTAACGGCGAGCAGTACTTC,CASSLTGNGEQYF
TRBV11-2,TRBJ2-7,NA,NA,TGTGCCAGCAGCCCCCGGGACGGCTCCTACGAGCAGTACTTC,CASSPRDGSYEQYF
TRBV7-2,TRBJ2-7,TRBD2,NA,TGTGCCAGCAGCTTTTCAGCGGGAACGCGGGACGAGCAGTACTTC,CASSFSAGTRDEQYF
TRBV10-1,TRBJ1-2,NA,NA,TGCGCCAGCAGTGAGTCCGGGGGTGGCAGGGTACTCGGCTACACCTTC,CASSESGGGRVLGYTF
TRBV6-4,TRBJ1-6,TRBD1,NA,TGTGCCAGCAGCGGGACAGGGGGTGATTCACCCCTCCACTTT,CASSGTGGDSPLHF
TRBV6-5,TRBJ2-1,NA,NA,TGTGCCAGCAGGCTAGGACAGAGCTCCTACAATGAGCAGTTCTTC,CASRLGQSSYNEQFF
TRBV20-1,TRBJ2-3,NA,NA,TGCAGTGCTAGCCGCACAGATACGCAGTATTTT,CSASRTDTQYF
TRBV7-8,TRBJ2-2,TRBD1,NA,TGTGCCAGCAGCCCGGGACAGGGATGGTCCGGGGAGCTGTTTTTT,CASSPGQGWSGELFF
TRBV29-1,TRBJ1-1,NA,NA,TGCAGCGTTCCGGGACGGCGGGGAACTGAAGCTTTCTTT,CSVPGRRGTEAFF
TRBV7-9,TRBJ1-2,TRBD1,few,TGTGCCAGCAGCCCACGACAGGGAGGCTACACCTTC,CASSPRQGGYTF
TRBV7-8,TRBJ1-1,NA,once,TGTGCCAGCAGCTTAGGACCGGGACGGAAATACACTGAAGCTTTCTTT,CASSLGPGRKYTEAFF
TRBV5-1,TRBJ2-5,NA,NA,TGCGCCAGCAGCTTGGACTGGGGGGCCGGTGGCCAGTACTTC,CASSLDWGAGGQYF
TRBV7-4,TRBJ2-6,TRBD1,NA,TGTGCCAGCAGCTTAGGACAGGGGGTCCCCTCTGGGGCCAACGTCCTGACTTTC,CASSLGQGVPSGANVLTF
TRBV7-3,TRBJ2-2,NA,NA,TGTGCCAGCAGCTTAAGGGACATCAGGAACACCGGGGAGCTGTTTTTT,CASSLRDIRNTGELFF
TRBV10-3,TRBJ1-5,NA,NA,TGTGCCGCGACGCCCGGGACATTTAATCAGCCCCAGCATTTT,CAATPGTFNQPQHF
TRBV6-6,TRBJ2-7,NA,NA,TGTGCCAGCAGTCCGGAGATGGGGGGGCCTAACGAGCAGTACTTC,CASSPEMGGPNEQYF
TRBV30,TRBJ1-5,NA,NA,TGTGCCTGGAGTGCTGGGGGGGGGAGCAATCAGCCCCAGCATTTT,CAWSAGGGSNQPQHF